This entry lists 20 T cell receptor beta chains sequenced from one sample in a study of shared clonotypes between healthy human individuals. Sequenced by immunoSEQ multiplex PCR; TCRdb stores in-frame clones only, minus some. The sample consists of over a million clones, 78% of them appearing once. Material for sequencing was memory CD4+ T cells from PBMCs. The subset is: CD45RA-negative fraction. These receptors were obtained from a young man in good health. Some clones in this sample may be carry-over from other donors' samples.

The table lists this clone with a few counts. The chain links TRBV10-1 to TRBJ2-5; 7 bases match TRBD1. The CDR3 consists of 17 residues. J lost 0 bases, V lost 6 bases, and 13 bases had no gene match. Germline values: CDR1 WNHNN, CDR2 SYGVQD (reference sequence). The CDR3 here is CASRPVQCDRDQETQYF. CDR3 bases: TGCGCCAGCAGGCCGGTTCAATGCGACAGGGACCAAGAGACCCAGTACTTC.

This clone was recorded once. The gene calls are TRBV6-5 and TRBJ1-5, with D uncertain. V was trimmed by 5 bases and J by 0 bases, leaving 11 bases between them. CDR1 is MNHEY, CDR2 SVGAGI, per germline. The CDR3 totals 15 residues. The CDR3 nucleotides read TGTGCCAGCAGTATAACACACTATAGCAATCAGCCCCAGCATTTT. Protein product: CASSITHYSNQPQHF.

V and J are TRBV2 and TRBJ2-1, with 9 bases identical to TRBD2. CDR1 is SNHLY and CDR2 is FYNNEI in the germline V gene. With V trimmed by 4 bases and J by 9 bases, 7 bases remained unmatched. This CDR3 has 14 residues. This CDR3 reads CASSGGSGSTEQFF. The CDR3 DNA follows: TGTGCCAGCAGTGGTGGTAGCGGGAGCACTGAGCAGTTCTTC.

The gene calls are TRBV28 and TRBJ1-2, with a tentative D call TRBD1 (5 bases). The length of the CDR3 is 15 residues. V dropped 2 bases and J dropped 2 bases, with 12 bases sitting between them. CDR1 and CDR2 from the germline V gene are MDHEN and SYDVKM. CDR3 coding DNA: TGTGCCAGCAGTTTAATACAGGCTGGAAACTATGGCTACACCTTC. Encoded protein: CASSLIQAGNYGYTF.

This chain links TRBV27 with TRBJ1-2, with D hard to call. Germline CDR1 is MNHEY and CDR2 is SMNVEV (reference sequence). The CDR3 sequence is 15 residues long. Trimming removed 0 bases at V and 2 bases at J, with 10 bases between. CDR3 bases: TGTGCCAGCAGTTTATCGGCCGGTAGAAACTATGGCTACACCTTC. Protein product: CASSLSAGRNYGYTF.

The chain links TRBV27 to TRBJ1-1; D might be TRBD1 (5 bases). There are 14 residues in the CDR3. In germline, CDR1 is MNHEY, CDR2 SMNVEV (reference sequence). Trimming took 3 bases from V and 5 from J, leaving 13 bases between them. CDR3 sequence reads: CASSLWGIGTEAFF. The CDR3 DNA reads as TGTGCCAGCAGTTTGTGGGGCATAGGGACTGAAGCTTTCTTT.

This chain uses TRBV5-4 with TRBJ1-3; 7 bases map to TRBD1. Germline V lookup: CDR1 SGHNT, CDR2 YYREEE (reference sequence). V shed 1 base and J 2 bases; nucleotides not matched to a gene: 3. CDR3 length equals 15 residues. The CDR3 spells CASSLSTGTGNTIYF. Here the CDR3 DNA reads TGTGCCAGCAGCTTGTCGACAGGGACTGGAAACACCATATATTTT. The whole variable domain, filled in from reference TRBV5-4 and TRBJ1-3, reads ETGVTQSPTHLIKTRGQQVTLRCSSQSGHNTVSWYQQALGQGPQFIFQYYREEENGRGNFPPRFSGLQFPNYSSELNVNALELDDSALYLCASSLSTGTGNTIYFGEGSWLTVV.

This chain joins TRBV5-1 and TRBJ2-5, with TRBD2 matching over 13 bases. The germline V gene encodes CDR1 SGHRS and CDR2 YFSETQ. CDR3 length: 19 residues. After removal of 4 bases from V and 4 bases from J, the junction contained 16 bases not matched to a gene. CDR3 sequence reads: CASSRGTLTSGRSGETQYF. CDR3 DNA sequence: TGCGCCAGCAGCCGAGGGACACTGACTAGCGGGAGGTCGGGAGAGACCCAGTACTTC.

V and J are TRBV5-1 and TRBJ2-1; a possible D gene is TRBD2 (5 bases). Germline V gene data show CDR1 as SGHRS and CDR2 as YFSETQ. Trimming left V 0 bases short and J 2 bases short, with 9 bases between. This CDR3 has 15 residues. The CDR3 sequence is CASSLAELAYNEQFF. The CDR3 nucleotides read TGCGCCAGCAGCTTGGCCGAACTAGCCTACAATGAGCAGTTCTTC.

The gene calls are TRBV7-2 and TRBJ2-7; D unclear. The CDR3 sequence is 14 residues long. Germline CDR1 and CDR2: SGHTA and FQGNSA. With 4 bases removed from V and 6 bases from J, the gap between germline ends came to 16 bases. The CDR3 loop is CASSSLRALSEQYF. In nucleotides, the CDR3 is TGTGCCAGCAGCTCCCTCCGGGCCCTAAGCGAGCAGTACTTC. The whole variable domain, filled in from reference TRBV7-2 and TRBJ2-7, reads GAGVSQSPSNKVTEKGKDVELRCDPISGHTALYWYRQSLGQGLEFLIYFQGNSAPDKSGLPSDRFSAERTGGSVSTLTIQRTQQEDSAVYLCASSSLRALSEQYFGPGTRLTVT.

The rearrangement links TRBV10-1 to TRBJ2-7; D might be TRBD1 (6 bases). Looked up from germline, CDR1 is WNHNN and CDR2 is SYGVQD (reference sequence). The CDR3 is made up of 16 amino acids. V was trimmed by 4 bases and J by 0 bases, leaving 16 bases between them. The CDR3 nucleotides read TGCGCCAGCAGTGGGTATTATAGGACAGCCTCCTACGAGCAGTACTTC. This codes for CASSGYYRTASYEQYF.

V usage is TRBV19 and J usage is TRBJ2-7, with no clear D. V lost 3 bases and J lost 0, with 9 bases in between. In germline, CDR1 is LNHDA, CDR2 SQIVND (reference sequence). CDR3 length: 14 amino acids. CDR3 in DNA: TGTGCCAGTAGTATCTACAGTAGCTCCTACGAGCAGTACTTC. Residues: CASSIYSSSYEQYF.

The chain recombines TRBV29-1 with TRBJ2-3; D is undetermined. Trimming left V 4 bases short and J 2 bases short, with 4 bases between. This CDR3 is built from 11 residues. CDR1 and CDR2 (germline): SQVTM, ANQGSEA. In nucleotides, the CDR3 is TGCAGCGTTGGGGACACAGATACGCAGTATTTT. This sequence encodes CSVGDTDTQYF.

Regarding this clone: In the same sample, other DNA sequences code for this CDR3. The CDR3 spells CASSYSSGNGYTF. CDR3 nucleotides: TGTGCCAGCAGTTACTCCTCGGGGAATGGCTACACCTTC. The chain carries TRBV6-6 and TRBJ1-2; D uncertain. Germline V gives CDR1 MNHNY, CDR2 SVGAGI (reference sequence). Trimming pared 0 bases from V and 6 bases from J, leaving 8 bases between. This CDR3 comprises 13 residues.

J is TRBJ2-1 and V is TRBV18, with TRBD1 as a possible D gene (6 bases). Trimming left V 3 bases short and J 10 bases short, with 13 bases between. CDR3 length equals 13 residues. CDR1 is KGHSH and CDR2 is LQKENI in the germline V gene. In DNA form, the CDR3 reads TGTGCCAGCTCACCCCCCATCAGGGGCGAGCAGTTCTTC. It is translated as CASSPPIRGEQFF.

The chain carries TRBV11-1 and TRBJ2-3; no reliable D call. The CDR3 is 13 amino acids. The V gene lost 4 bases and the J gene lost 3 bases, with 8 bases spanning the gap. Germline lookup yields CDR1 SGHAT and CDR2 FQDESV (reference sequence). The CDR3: CASSSSPTDTQYF. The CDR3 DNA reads TGTGCCAGCAGCTCCAGCCCGACAGATACGCAGTATTTT.

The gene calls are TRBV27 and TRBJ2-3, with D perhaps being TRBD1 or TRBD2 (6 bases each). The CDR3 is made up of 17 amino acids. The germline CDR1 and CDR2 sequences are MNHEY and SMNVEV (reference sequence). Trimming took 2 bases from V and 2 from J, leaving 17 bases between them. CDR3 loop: CASSLEYGGRHTDTQYF. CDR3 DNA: TGTGCCAGCAGTTTAGAGTACGGGGGCCGTCACACAGATACGCAGTATTTT.

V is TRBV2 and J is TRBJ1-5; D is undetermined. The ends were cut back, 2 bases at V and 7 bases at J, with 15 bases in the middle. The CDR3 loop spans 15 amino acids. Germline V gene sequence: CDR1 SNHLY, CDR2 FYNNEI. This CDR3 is CASSERATSWQPQHF. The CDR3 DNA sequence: TGTGCCAGCAGTGAAAGGGCCACTTCTTGGCAGCCCCAGCATTTT. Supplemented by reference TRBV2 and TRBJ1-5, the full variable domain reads EPEVTQTPSHQVTQMGQEVILRCVPISNHLYFYWYRQILGQKVEFLVSFYNNEISEKSEIFDDQFSVERPDGSNFTLKIRSTKLEDSAMYFCASSERATSWQPQHFGDGTRLSIL.

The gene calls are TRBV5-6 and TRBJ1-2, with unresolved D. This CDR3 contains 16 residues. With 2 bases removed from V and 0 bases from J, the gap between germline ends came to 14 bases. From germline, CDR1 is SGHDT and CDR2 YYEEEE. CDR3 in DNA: TGTGCCAGCAGCTTTGGTCGGTCCTCCACTAACTATGGCTACACCTTC. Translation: CASSFGRSSTNYGYTF.

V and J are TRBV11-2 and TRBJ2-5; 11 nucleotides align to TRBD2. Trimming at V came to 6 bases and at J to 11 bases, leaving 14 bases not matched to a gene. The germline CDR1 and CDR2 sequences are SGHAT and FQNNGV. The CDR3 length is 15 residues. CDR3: CASRPTSGALGEQYF. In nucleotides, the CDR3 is TGTGCCAGCAGACCGACTAGCGGGGCCTTGGGAGAGCAGTACTTC.